The next 19 T cell receptor beta chains were all read from a single sample in a study of monozygotic twins with cystic fibrosis (dated by TCRdb to the early 2020s). The library was made by the immunoSEQ multiplex PCR assay. TCRdb's version of the immuneACCESS table is confined to in-frame rearrangements and falls short of the full clone set. An unresolved V gene accounts for under half of the shortfall where checked; the remainder is of unknown origin. This sample has around 30,000 clones in its table, and about 82% of those were observed once. The leading ten clones occupy about 0.96% of the sample. Source material: blood. Receptor source: a girl aged 2-10 years with cystic fibrosis.

The chain couples TRBV4-1 to TRBJ2-6; D ambiguous. V was pared by 4 bases and J by 4 bases, with 8 bases between. The germline gives CDR1 MGHRA, CDR2 YSYEKL. This CDR3 spans 14 amino acids. Here the CDR3 reads CASSLAPGANVLTF. The CDR3 DNA reads as TGCGCCAGCAGCCTGGCTCCGGGGGCCAACGTCCTGACTTTC.

The chain has TRBV30 and TRBJ2-2, with 8 bases matching TRBD2. This CDR3 comprises 15 residues. CDR1 and CDR2 from the germline V gene are GTSNPN and SVGIG (reference sequence). V shed 3 bases and J 6 bases; nucleotides not matched to a gene: 9. The CDR3 loop reads CAWRSVGREAGELFF. For the CDR3, the DNA is TGTGCCTGGAGGTCGGTCGGGAGGGAGGCCGGGGAGCTGTTTTTT.

This clone has a handful of counts. This chain connects TRBV30 to TRBJ1-1; D gene unclear. Looked up from germline, CDR1 is GTSNPN and CDR2 is SVGIG (reference sequence). The CDR3 spans 11 residues. The V end lost 0 bases, the J end lost 5 bases, and 4 bases lay between the germline ends. CDR3 in amino acids: CAWSVTTEAFF. The CDR3 DNA reads TGTGCCTGGAGTGTAACGACTGAAGCTTTCTTT.

This chain joins TRBV5-4 and TRBJ2-5; D call uncertain. Germline loops: CDR1 SGHNT, CDR2 YYREEE (reference sequence). V gave up 2 bases and J gave up 2 bases, with 10 bases separating them. The CDR3 is 14 amino acids. The CDR3 spells CASSLAPWQETQYF. The CDR3 nucleotides are TGTGCCAGCAGCTTAGCCCCGTGGCAAGAGACCCAGTACTTC.

The V gene is TRBV6-6, the J gene TRBJ2-5, with D perhaps matching TRBD1 (5 bases). The V end was cut by 2 bases, the J end by 7 bases, with 14 bases between. Germline assignment: CDR1 MNHNY and CDR2 SVGAGI (reference sequence). This CDR3 has 14 amino acids. As DNA, the CDR3 is TGTGCCAGCAGTTACGGGGCAGGGCAGGCGACCCAGTACTTC. Translation: CASSYGAGQATQYF.

V usage is TRBV19 and J usage is TRBJ2-7; 9 bases fit TRBD1. Per germline, CDR1 LNHDA and CDR2 SQIVND (reference sequence). J was trimmed by 3 bases and V by 5 bases; bases with no gene match: 2. The CDR3 consists of 13 residues. For the CDR3, the DNA is TGTGCCAGTAGTGGGGGACAGGGCTACGAGCAGTACTTC. Its protein is CASSGGQGYEQYF. Full variable domain (rest looked up from reference TRBV19 and TRBJ2-7): DGGITQSPKYLFRKEGQNVTLSCEQNLNHDAMYWYRQDPGQGLRLIYYSQIVNDFQKGDIAEGYSVSREKKESFPLTVTSAQKNPTAFYLCASSGGQGYEQYFGPGTRLTVT.

V usage is TRBV7-2 and J usage is TRBJ2-1; TRBD2 aligns across 16 bases. Germline-derived CDR1 and CDR2 are SGHTA and FQGNSA. The CDR3 length is 13 residues. With 5 bases clipped from V and 13 bases from J, the junction kept 2 bases outside the gene matches. CDR3 nucleotides: TGTGCCAGCAGCGGGACTAGCGGGAGGGACCAGTTCTTC. Translated: CASSGTSGRDQFF. Combining the CDR3 with reference TRBV7-2 and TRBJ2-1 gives the whole variable domain GAGVSQSPSNKVTEKGKDVELRCDPISGHTALYWYRQSLGQGLEFLIYFQGNSAPDKSGLPSDRFSAERTGGSVSTLTIQRTQQEDSAVYLCASSGTSGRDQFFGPGTRLTVL.

The V gene is TRBV19, the J gene TRBJ2-1, with TRBD2 matching 8 bases. CDR3 length: 13 residues. CDR1 is LNHDA, CDR2 SQIVND, per germline (reference sequence). CDR3 in DNA: TGTGCGACGGGACTAGGCGGTTATAATGAGCAGTTCTTC. Its translation: CATGLGGYNEQFF.

V usage is TRBV19 and J usage is TRBJ1-5; D is possibly TRBD1 (6 bases). The germline CDR1 and CDR2 sequences are LNHDA and SQIVND (reference sequence). This CDR3 has 13 amino acids. Between the trimmed V and J ends, which lost 6 bases and 7 bases, there was a span of 13 bases. The CDR3 loop reads CASSRDIYQPQHF. The CDR3 DNA follows: TGTGCCAGTAGCCGGGACATTTACCAGCCCCAGCATTTT.

The chain has TRBV7-2 and TRBJ1-5; D not certain. This CDR3 contains 15 residues. V lost 1 base and J 1 base, leaving 8 bases between the germline ends. Germline CDR1 and CDR2: SGHTA and FQGNSA. CDR3 nucleotide sequence: TGTGCCAGCAGCTTAGTCGGGCCGAGCAATCAGCCCCAGCATTTT. It translates to CASSLVGPSNQPQHF.

This clone was found once. The rearrangement uses TRBV5-4 and TRBJ2-7; 7 nucleotides agree with TRBD1. This CDR3 spans 17 amino acids. Germline V gene lookup returns CDR1 SGHNT and CDR2 YYREEE (reference sequence). J was trimmed by 2 bases and V by 10 bases; bases with no gene match: 21. This CDR3 is CACQQGTSSLPAYEQYF. Written as DNA, the CDR3 is TGTGCCTGCCAACAGGGGACATCGAGCCTACCCGCCTACGAGCAGTACTTC.

The V gene is TRBV19, the J gene TRBJ1-5; TRBD1 is a possible D gene (5 bases). With 7 bases removed from V and 3 bases from J, the gap between germline ends came to 10 bases. This CDR3 has 13 amino acids. CDR1 and CDR2 from the germline V gene are LNHDA and SQIVND (reference sequence). The CDR3 sequence is CASTGASNQPQHF. Here the CDR3 DNA reads TGTGCCAGTACCGGGGCCTCCAATCAGCCCCAGCATTTT. The full variable domain, completed using reference TRBV19 and TRBJ1-5, is DGGITQSPKYLFRKEGQNVTLSCEQNLNHDAMYWYRQDPGQGLRLIYYSQIVNDFQKGDIAEGYSVSREKKESFPLTVTSAQKNPTAFYLCASTGASNQPQHFGDGTRLSIL.

This sequence joins TRBV28 and TRBJ1-1; TRBD1 matches 8 bases. CDR1 and CDR2 (germline): MDHEN, SYDVKM. V lost 5 bases, J lost 0 bases, and 14 bases stayed unmatched. The CDR3 is 18 residues long. Here the CDR3 reads CASSIWTGKRFLNTEAFF. The CDR3 DNA reads as TGTGCCAGCAGTATCTGGACAGGGAAGCGTTTTTTGAACACTGAAGCTTTCTTT.

The chain joins TRBV4-1 to TRBJ1-5, with D possibly being TRBD1 (5 bases). Germline-derived CDR1 and CDR2 are MGHRA and YSYEKL. The CDR3 is 14 residues long. V shed 1 base and J shed 3 bases, with 7 bases lying between them. This CDR3 is CASSQGQSNQPQHF. In DNA form, the CDR3 reads TGCGCCAGCAGCCAAGGACAGTCCAATCAGCCCCAGCATTTT.

The CDR3 spells CASSHKLAGGIGTYNEQFF. The CDR3 DNA reads TGCGCCAGCAGCCACAAACTAGCGGGAGGAATAGGAACCTACAATGAGCAGTTCTTC. The chain employs TRBV4-1 and TRBJ2-1, with 12 nucleotides matching TRBD2. This CDR3 has 19 residues. Losses at the gene ends were 3 bases for V and 2 bases for J; bases not matched to a gene: 11. Germline V gives CDR1 MGHRA, CDR2 YSYEKL.

The rearrangement uses TRBV5-1 and TRBJ1-1, with TRBD1 matching over 9 bases. Germline V gene lookup returns CDR1 SGHRS and CDR2 YFSETQ. CDR3 size: 19 residues. J gave up 4 bases and V 3 bases, and 19 bases lay outside the gene matches. CDR3 loop: CASSWAVYQGTGSGTEAFF. CDR3 sequence (DNA): TGCGCCAGCAGCTGGGCCGTGTATCAAGGGACAGGGTCGGGCACTGAAGCTTTCTTT.

This clone has a single count. This chain joins TRBV5-1 and TRBJ1-1; D is undetermined. There are 15 residues in the CDR3. The germline CDR1 and CDR2 sequences are SGHRS and YFSETQ. V dropped 4 bases and J dropped 5 bases, with 18 bases sitting between them. The CDR3 loop is CASSPQSPVATEAFF. The CDR3 DNA is TGCGCCAGCAGCCCCCAATCTCCCGTTGCGACTGAAGCTTTCTTT.

The chain couples TRBV30 to TRBJ2-1, with a possible D match to TRBD1 (5 bases). Germline CDR1 reads GTSNPN; CDR2 reads SVGIG (reference sequence). CDR3 size: 12 residues. V dropped 4 bases and J dropped 1 base, with 5 bases sitting between them. The CDR3 reads CAWKGSYNEQFF. DNA of the CDR3: TGTGCCTGGAAGGGGTCCTACAATGAGCAGTTCTTC.

The chain combines TRBV28 with TRBJ2-5, with 11 bases identical to TRBD1. The CDR3 is 15 amino acids. Germline V gene data show CDR1 as MDHEN and CDR2 as SYDVKM. J gave up 5 bases and V 3 bases, and 5 bases lay outside the gene matches. The CDR3 loop reads CASSFGGQGEETQYF. Here the CDR3 DNA reads TGTGCCAGCAGTTTTGGGGGACAGGGGGAGGAGACCCAGTACTTC.